A single sample gave rise to the 19 T cell receptor beta chains below, sequenced in a study of cytomegalovirus exposure and HLA in healthy donors. The PCR used 60 Vbeta and 13 Jbeta primers. TCRdb's copy holds only in-frame clones and misses some; the assay was immunoSEQ multiplex PCR. Of 150,000 to 250,000 clones in the sample, 70% to 80% are singletons; the top ten hold under 4.5%. The source material was PBMCs. The receptors stem from a woman under 40 in good health and CMV-seropositive.

V usage is TRBV7-6 and J usage is TRBJ1-1; 7 bases fit TRBD1. Germline CDR1 reads SGHVS; CDR2 reads FNYEAQ. The CDR3 consists of 14 residues. V was clipped by 5 bases and J by 3 bases; unmatched bases: 6. CDR3 residues: CASSLTGVYTEAFF. In nucleotides, the CDR3 is TGTGCCAGCAGCCTCACAGGGGTTTACACTGAAGCTTTCTTT.

The rearrangement uses TRBV19 and TRBJ2-7; possibly TRBD1 for D (5 bases). The CDR3 is made up of 13 amino acids. CDR1 LNHDA and CDR2 SQIVND come from the germline V gene (reference sequence). Trimming cost V 4 bases and J 5 bases, with 12 bases left between them. CDR3 in amino acids: CASSSQGLDEQYF. The CDR3 coding sequence is TGTGCCAGTAGTAGTCAGGGCCTAGACGAGCAGTACTTC.

The gene calls are TRBV13 and TRBJ2-1; TRBD1 agrees at 7 bases. Trimming removed 4 bases from V and 4 bases from J; junction bases left unmatched: 7. Germline V gives CDR1 PRHDT, CDR2 FYEKMQ (reference sequence). The CDR3 loop spans 15 amino acids. The CDR3: CASSSGGVSYNEQFF. The CDR3 nucleotides read TGTGCCAGCAGCTCAGGGGGAGTCTCTTACAATGAGCAGTTCTTC.

V and J are TRBV5-1 and TRBJ2-1, with 12 bases aligning to TRBD1. The CDR3 loop spans 16 amino acids. The J segment lost 0 bases and the V segment lost 3 bases, leaving 1 base of the junction unmatched. Germline CDR1 SGHRS, CDR2 YFSETQ. The CDR3 protein is CASSSGQGASYNEQFF. The CDR3 DNA is TGCGCCAGCAGCTCGGGACAGGGGGCCTCCTACAATGAGCAGTTCTTC.

This rearrangement joins TRBV10-1 to TRBJ2-7; 8 bases line up with TRBD2. The CDR3 has 13 residues. V gave up 8 bases and J gave up 7 bases; unmatched junction bases: 10. Germline values: CDR1 WNHNN, CDR2 SYGVQD (reference sequence). CDR3 DNA: TGCGCCAGCGATAGCGGGGTAAGGGGAGAGCAGTACTTC. Protein sequence: CASDSGVRGEQYF.

The rearrangement links TRBV27 to TRBJ2-2, with 8 bases fitting TRBD1. Germline V gene lookup returns CDR1 MNHEY and CDR2 SMNVEV (reference sequence). The CDR3 covers 16 residues. Unmatched junction bases numbered 9, after V lost 5 bases and J lost 4 bases. Written as DNA, the CDR3 is TGTGCCAGCAGTCTTACAGGGGGGTTGACCACCGGGGAGCTGTTTTTT. Its protein product is CASSLTGGLTTGELFF.

This clone was seen just once. The chain links TRBV7-8 to TRBJ2-5; no firm D call. V was pared by 5 bases and J by 3 bases, with 19 bases between. CDR3 size: 16 residues. CDR1 and CDR2 from the germline V gene are SGHVS and FQNEAQ. The CDR3 sequence: CASSPVGSELEETQYF. The CDR3 region has the DNA TGTGCCAGCAGCCCCGTTGGGTCGGAGCTGGAAGAGACCCAGTACTTC. Based on the CDR3 plus reference TRBV7-8 and TRBJ2-5, the full variable domain is GAGVSQSPRYKVAKRGQDVALRCDPISGHVSLFWYQQALGQGPEFLTYFQNEAQLDKSGLPSDRFFAERPEGSVSTLKIQRTQQEDSAVYLCASSPVGSELEETQYFGPGTRLLVL.

The rearrangement joins TRBV6-5 to TRBJ1-1; D not resolved. Looked up from germline, CDR1 is MNHEY and CDR2 is SVGAGI. This CDR3 region has 15 residues. The V and J ends lost 5 bases and 6 bases respectively, with 19 bases between them. The CDR3 DNA reads TGTGCCAGCAGTACTCAATCACGAGTAGAGGCTGAAGCTTTCTTT. It specifies CASSTQSRVEAEAFF.

J is TRBJ1-4 and V is TRBV27, with a tentative D call TRBD1 (6 bases). CDR1 MNHEY and CDR2 SMNVEV come from the germline V gene (reference sequence). The ends were cut back, 6 bases at V and 0 bases at J, with 23 bases in the middle. This CDR3 is 19 amino acids long. The CDR3 nucleotides are TGTGCCAGCAGACTTTTCCCCCCTTGGGAGGGGGCAACTAATGAAAAACTGTTTTTT. Residues: CASRLFPPWEGATNEKLFF.

The chain uses TRBV5-1 and TRBJ2-3, with 8 bases aligning to TRBD2. V lost 3 bases to trimming and J lost 2 bases; unmatched junction nucleotides: 5. The CDR3 has 15 residues. The germline CDR1 and CDR2 sequences are SGHRS and YFSETQ. The CDR3 region is CASSSGTSVTDTQYF. The CDR3 bases are TGCGCCAGCAGCTCCGGGACTAGTGTCACAGATACGCAGTATTTT.

The V call is TRBV5-1, the J call TRBJ2-7; no firm D call. The germline V and J ends were trimmed by 0 bases and 3 bases, with 7 bases remaining between them. Germline CDR1 is SGHRS and CDR2 is YFSETQ. The CDR3 consists of 13 residues. The CDR3 loop reads CASSLAVYYEQYF. In DNA, the CDR3 is TGCGCCAGCAGCTTGGCCGTCTACTACGAGCAGTACTTC.

Regarding this clone: One end of the junction fails to match germline, which may point to a read error. The chain couples TRBV19 to TRBJ1-2; D is ambiguous. Germline loops: CDR1 LNHDA, CDR2 SQIVND (reference sequence). The CDR3 covers 13 residues. The CDR3 bases are TGTGCCAGTACCTCCGCGGGTAAGGGCTCCGGTTCTTTC. This translates into CASTSAGKGSGSF.

This CDR3 reads CASSPLGLNTEAFF. In DNA, the CDR3 is TGTGCCAGCTCACCCCTAGGTCTGAACACTGAAGCTTTCTTT. The chain is built from TRBV18 and TRBJ1-1; D is ambiguous. The CDR3 runs to 14 residues. From germline, CDR1 is KGHSH and CDR2 LQKENI. The germline V and J ends were trimmed by 3 bases and 0 bases, with 8 bases remaining between them.

V usage is TRBV6-5 and J usage is TRBJ2-7; 8 positions match TRBD1. There are 15 residues in the CDR3. CDR1 and CDR2 from the germline V gene are MNHEY and SVGAGI. V shed 2 bases, J shed 5 bases, and the junction held 8 bases outside the gene matches. The CDR3 nucleotides read TGTGCCAGCAGTTACCCCGGGACAGGTTTCCACGAGCAGTACTTC. Translating it yields CASSYPGTGFHEQYF.

V and J are TRBV9 and TRBJ1-1; 10 bases map to TRBD1. Germline values: CDR1 SGDLS, CDR2 YYNGEE. V lost 0 bases to trimming and J lost 4 bases; unmatched junction nucleotides: 9. The CDR3 spans 17 residues. CDR3 coding DNA: TGTGCCAGCAGCGTAGCACGGGACAGGGGCGGGAGCACTGAAGCTTTCTTT. Translation: CASSVARDRGGSTEAFF. The full variable domain, rest sourced from reference TRBV9 and TRBJ1-1, is DSGVTQTPKHLITATGQRVTLRCSPRSGDLSVYWYQQSLDQGLQFLIQYYNGEERAKGNILERFSAQQFPDLHSELNLSSLELGDSALYFCASSVARDRGGSTEAFFGQGTRLTVV.

V usage is TRBV4-1 and J usage is TRBJ2-2, with TRBD2 matching over 11 bases. The germline V gene has CDR1 MGHRA and CDR2 YSYEKL. The length of the CDR3 is 19 residues. The junction had 12 bases not matched to a gene; V was cut back by 0 bases and J by 6 bases. CDR3 in amino acids: CASSQEPTSGRMKAGELFF. The CDR3 DNA reads as TGCGCCAGCAGCCAAGAACCAACTAGCGGGAGAATGAAGGCCGGGGAGCTGTTTTTT.

The chain is built from TRBV7-2 and TRBJ1-3; no clear D. The germline V gene has CDR1 SGHTA and CDR2 FQGNSA. CDR3 size: 17 residues. Trimming stripped 0 bases from V and 0 bases from J, with 12 bases between. CDR3 sequence: CASSLAASAYSGNTIYF. CDR3 sequence (DNA): TGTGCCAGCAGCTTAGCGGCCAGCGCCTACTCTGGAAACACCATATATTTT.

This clone was seen a handful of times. V and J are TRBV7-6 and TRBJ2-3, with 8 bases matching TRBD1. Germline CDR1 SGHVS, CDR2 FNYEAQ. CDR3 length: 17 residues. Trimming removed 5 bases from V and 0 bases from J; junction bases left unmatched: 10. CDR3 in DNA: TGTGCCAGCAGCAGAGAACCGGGACAGGTTAGCACAGATACGCAGTATTTT. Translated, it gives CASSREPGQVSTDTQYF.

The J gene is TRBJ1-2, the V gene TRBV5-6, with a weak D call TRBD1 (5 bases). Germline CDR1 is SGHDT and CDR2 is YYEEEE. V was pared by 4 bases and J by 7 bases, with 14 bases between. The CDR3 has 13 residues. The DNA for the CDR3 is TGTGCCAGCAGCCCTCAGGGTTTTTCTGGCTACACCTTC. As protein: CASSPQGFSGYTF.